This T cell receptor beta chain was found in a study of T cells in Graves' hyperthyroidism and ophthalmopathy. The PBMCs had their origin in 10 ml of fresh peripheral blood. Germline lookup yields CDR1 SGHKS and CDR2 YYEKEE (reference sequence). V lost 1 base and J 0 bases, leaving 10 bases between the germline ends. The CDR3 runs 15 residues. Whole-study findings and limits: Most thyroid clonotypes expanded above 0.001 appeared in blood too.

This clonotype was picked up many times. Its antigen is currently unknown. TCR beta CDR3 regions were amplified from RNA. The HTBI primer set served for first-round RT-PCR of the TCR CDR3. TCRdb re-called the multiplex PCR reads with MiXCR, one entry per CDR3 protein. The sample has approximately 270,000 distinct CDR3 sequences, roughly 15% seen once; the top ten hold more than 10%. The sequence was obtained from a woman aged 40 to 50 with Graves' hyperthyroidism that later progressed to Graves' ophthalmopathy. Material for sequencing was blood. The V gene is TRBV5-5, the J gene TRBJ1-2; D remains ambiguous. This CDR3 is CASSLRVPTNYGYTF. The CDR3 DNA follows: TGTGCCAGCAGCTTGAGAGTGCCGACTAACTATGGCTACACCTTC.